The rows below give T cell receptor beta chains drawn from one sample of a study of T-cell reconstitution after alpha-beta-depleted transplantation in children. MiXCR, run by TCRdb on the PCR reads, gives a single entry per CDR3 protein. This sample has 190,000 or so distinct CDR3 sequences, with approximately 6% found just once. The source material was PBMCs, sampled before TCRalphabeta/CD19-depleted stem cell transplant. Receptors originate from a girl less than two years old with combined immunodeficiency, due to receive a stem cell transplant. CDR3s include the opening cysteine and the closing phenylalanine or tryptophan. The order of the fields is J gene, V gene, CDR3 protein.

j_call: TRBJ2-2; v_call: TRBV11-2; cdr3_aa: CASSFGGLAGVLFTGELFF
j_call: TRBJ2-7; v_call: TRBV29-1; cdr3_aa: CSVLGGTSYEQYF
j_call: TRBJ2-2; v_call: TRBV18; cdr3_aa: CASSPPESGRPGELFF
j_call: TRBJ2-4; v_call: TRBV20-1; cdr3_aa: CSASRGVTGQKNIQYF
j_call: TRBJ2-1; v_call: TRBV6-2/TRBV6-3; cdr3_aa: CASIQGYEQFF
j_call: TRBJ2-7; v_call: TRBV4-2; cdr3_aa: CASSPTGTSSYEQYF
j_call: TRBJ2-1; v_call: TRBV20-1; cdr3_aa: CSAGWSWYNEQFF
j_call: TRBJ2-7; v_call: TRBV13; cdr3_aa: CASSLGSGGLEQYF
j_call: TRBJ1-1; v_call: TRBV15; cdr3_aa: CATSGYSGTLNTEAFF
j_call: TRBJ1-5; v_call: TRBV20-1; cdr3_aa: CSALTSYQPQHF
j_call: TRBJ2-1; v_call: TRBV20-1; cdr3_aa: CSARPTGGSYNEQFF
j_call: TRBJ1-2; v_call: TRBV12-3/TRBV12-4; cdr3_aa: CASSPDSNRYGYTF
j_call: TRBJ2-5; v_call: TRBV20-1; cdr3_aa: CSARGSRGGLQETQYF
j_call: TRBJ2-7; v_call: TRBV27; cdr3_aa: CASSQGPPYEQYF
j_call: TRBJ2-1; v_call: TRBV18; cdr3_aa: CASSPVTSGRGSYNEQFF
j_call: TRBJ2-1; v_call: TRBV6-5; cdr3_aa: CASSYGRVLNEQFF
j_call: TRBJ2-3; v_call: TRBV5-1; cdr3_aa: CASSLSPLSTDTQYF
j_call: TRBJ2-5; v_call: TRBV4-3; cdr3_aa: CASSQDFASQETQYF
j_call: TRBJ1-1; v_call: TRBV19; cdr3_aa: CASRTGGVNTEAFF
j_call: TRBJ2-7; v_call: TRBV19; cdr3_aa: CASSVGQGYEQYF
j_call: TRBJ2-7; v_call: TRBV7-2; cdr3_aa: CASSLALTWEQYF
j_call: TRBJ2-1; v_call: TRBV7-8; cdr3_aa: CASSLEASAYNEQFF
j_call: TRBJ2-1; v_call: TRBV28; cdr3_aa: CASDPYPGLDYNEQFF
j_call: TRBJ2-5; v_call: TRBV3-1; cdr3_aa: CASSQVIFSNQETQYF
j_call: TRBJ1-5; v_call: TRBV19; cdr3_aa: CASSIIGEFQPQHF
j_call: TRBJ2-5; v_call: TRBV3-1; cdr3_aa: CASSLILQGETSEF
j_call: TRBJ2-2; v_call: TRBV5-1; cdr3_aa: CASSLSAVTGELFF
j_call: TRBJ2-1; v_call: TRBV30; cdr3_aa: CAWSLPRGYWDEQFF
j_call: TRBJ2-7; v_call: TRBV19; cdr3_aa: CASSIVTEATEQYF
j_call: TRBJ2-1; v_call: TRBV20-1; cdr3_aa: CSASPSGLDNEQFF
j_call: TRBJ1-1; v_call: TRBV29-1; cdr3_aa: CSVEAGYAGVNTEAFF
j_call: TRBJ2-4; v_call: TRBV20-1; cdr3_aa: CSARIKDRGYF
j_call: TRBJ1-2; v_call: TRBV20-1; cdr3_aa: CSARVYVPSRDIGFYGYTF
j_call: TRBJ2-2; v_call: TRBV18; cdr3_aa: CASSPFDPALGELFF
j_call: TRBJ1-1; v_call: TRBV4-1; cdr3_aa: CASSQPAARDTEAFF